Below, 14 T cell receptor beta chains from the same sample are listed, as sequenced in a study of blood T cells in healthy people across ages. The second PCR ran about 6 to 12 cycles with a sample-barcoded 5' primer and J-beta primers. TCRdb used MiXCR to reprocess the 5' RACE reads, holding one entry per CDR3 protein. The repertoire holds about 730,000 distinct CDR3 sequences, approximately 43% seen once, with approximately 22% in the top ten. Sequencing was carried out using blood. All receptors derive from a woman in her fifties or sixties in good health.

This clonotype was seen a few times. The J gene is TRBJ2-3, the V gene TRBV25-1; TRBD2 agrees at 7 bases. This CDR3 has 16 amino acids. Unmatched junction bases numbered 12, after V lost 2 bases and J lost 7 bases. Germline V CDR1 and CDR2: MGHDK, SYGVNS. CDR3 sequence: CASSEEIGRAGNTQYF. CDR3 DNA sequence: TGTGCCAGCAGTGAAGAAATAGGGAGGGCCGGGAATACGCAGTATTTT.

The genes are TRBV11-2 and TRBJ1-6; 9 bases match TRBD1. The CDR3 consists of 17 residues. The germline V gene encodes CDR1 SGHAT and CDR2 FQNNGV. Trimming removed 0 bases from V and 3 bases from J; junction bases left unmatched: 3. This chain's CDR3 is CASSLDPGQGYNSPLHF. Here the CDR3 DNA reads TGTGCCAGCAGCTTAGATCCGGGACAGGGCTATAATTCACCCCTCCACTTT.

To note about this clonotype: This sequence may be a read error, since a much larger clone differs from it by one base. DNA for the CDR3: TGTGCCAGCAGCTGGGAGACAGCTTCTTCCTACGAGCAGTACTTC. This encodes CASSWETASSYEQYF. This chain connects TRBV5-4 to TRBJ2-7; either TRBD1 or TRBD2 may fit D (5 bases each). Trimming removed 3 bases at V and 1 base at J, with 14 bases between. In germline, CDR1 is SGHNT, CDR2 YYREEE (reference sequence). This CDR3 spans 15 amino acids. The whole variable domain, remainder taken from reference TRBV5-4 and TRBJ2-7, is ETGVTQSPTHLIKTRGQQVTLRCSSQSGHNTVSWYQQALGQGPQFIFQYYREEENGRGNFPPRFSGLQFPNYSSELNVNALELDDSALYLCASSWETASSYEQYFGPGTRLTVT.

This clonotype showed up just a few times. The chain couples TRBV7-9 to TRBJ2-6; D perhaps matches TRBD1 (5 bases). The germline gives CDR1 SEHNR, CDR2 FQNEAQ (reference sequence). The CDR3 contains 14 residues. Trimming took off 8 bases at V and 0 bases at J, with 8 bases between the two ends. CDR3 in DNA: TGTGCCAGCGTGCAGGGCTCTGGGGCCAACGTCCTGACTTTC. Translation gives CASVQGSGANVLTF.

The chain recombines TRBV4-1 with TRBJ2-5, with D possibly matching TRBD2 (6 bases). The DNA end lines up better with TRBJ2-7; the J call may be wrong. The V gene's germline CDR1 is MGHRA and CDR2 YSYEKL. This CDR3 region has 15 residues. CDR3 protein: CASSQRDSPPYEQYF. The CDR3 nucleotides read TGCGCCAGCAGCCAGAGGGACTCCCCGCCCTACGAGCAGTACTTC.

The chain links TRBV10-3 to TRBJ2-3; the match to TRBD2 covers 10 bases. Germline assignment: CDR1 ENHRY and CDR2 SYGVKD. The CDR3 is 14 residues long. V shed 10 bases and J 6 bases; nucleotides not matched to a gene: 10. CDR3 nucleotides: TGTGCCACCCTACCTAGCGGGGGAGGGGATACGCAGTATTTT. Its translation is CATLPSGGGDTQYF.

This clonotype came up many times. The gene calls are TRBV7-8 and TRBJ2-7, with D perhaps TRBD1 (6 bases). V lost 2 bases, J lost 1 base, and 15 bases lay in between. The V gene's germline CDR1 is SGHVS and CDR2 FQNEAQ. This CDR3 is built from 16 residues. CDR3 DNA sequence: TGTGCCAGCAGCTTATCGGCAGGGGAGATTTCCTACGAGCAGTACTTC. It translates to CASSLSAGEISYEQYF.

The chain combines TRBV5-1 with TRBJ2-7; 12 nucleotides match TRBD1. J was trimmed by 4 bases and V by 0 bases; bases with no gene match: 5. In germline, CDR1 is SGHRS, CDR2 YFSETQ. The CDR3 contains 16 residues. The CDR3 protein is CASSLGGTGGGYEQYF. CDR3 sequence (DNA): TGCGCCAGCAGCTTGGGTGGGACAGGGGGCGGATACGAGCAGTACTTC.

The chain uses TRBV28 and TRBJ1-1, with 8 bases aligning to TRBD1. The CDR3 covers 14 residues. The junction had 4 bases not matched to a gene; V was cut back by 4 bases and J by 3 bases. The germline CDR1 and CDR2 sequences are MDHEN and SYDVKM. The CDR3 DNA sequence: TGTGCCAGCAGTTATACAGGGGGAGACACTGAAGCTTTCTTT. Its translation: CASSYTGGDTEAFF.

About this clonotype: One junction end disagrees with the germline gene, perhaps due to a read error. The chain's CDR3 is CASSLAEQGRGEQFF. The CDR3 DNA follows: TGTGCTAGCAGCTTAGCGGAACAGGGAAGGGGTGAGCAGTTCTTC. The chain has TRBV7-7 and TRBJ2-1, with D possibly called TRBD1 or TRBD2 (6 bases each). The CDR3 totals 15 residues. Germline V gene lookup returns CDR1 SSHAT and CDR2 FNYEAQ (reference sequence).

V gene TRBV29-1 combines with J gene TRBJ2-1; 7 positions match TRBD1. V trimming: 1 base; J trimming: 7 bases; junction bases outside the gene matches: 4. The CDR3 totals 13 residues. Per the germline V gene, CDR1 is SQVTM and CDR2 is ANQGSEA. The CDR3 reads CSVEVLRGNEQFF. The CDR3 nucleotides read TGCAGCGTTGAAGTTCTCAGGGGGAATGAGCAGTTCTTC.

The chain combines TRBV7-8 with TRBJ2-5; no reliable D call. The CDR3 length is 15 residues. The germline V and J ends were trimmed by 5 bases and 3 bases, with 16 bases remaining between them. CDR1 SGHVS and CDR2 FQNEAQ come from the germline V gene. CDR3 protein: CASSNRARLKETQYF. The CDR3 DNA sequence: TGTGCCAGCAGCAATAGGGCCCGACTGAAAGAGACCCAGTACTTC.

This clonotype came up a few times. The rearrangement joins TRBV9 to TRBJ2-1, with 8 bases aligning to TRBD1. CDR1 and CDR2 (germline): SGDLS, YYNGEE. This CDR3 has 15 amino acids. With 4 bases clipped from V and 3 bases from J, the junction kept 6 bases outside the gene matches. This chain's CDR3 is CASSSRGQVYNEQFF. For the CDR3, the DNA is TGTGCCAGCAGCTCGCGGGGACAGGTCTACAATGAGCAGTTCTTC.

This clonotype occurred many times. CDR3 region: CASSKPGQQETQYF. CDR3 nucleotide sequence: TGTGCCAGCAGCAAGCCCGGCCAACAAGAGACCCAGTACTTC. The rearrangement joins TRBV21-1 to TRBJ2-5; the table calls TRBD1, which could not be checked here. TRBV21-1 is marked as a pseudogene. This CDR3 has 14 amino acids.